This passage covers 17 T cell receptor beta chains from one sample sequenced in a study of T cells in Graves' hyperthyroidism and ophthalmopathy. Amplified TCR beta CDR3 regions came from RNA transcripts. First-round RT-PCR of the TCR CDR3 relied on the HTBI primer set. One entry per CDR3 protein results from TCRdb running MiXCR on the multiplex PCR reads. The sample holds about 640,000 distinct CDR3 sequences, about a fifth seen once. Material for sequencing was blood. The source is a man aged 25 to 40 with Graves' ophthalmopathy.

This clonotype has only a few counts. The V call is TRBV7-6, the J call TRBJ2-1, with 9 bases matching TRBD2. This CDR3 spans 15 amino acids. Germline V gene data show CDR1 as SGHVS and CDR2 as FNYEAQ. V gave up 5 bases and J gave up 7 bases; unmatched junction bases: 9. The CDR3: CASSQGLAARNEQFF. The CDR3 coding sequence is TGTGCCAGCAGCCAGGGACTAGCCGCCAGGAATGAGCAGTTCTTC.

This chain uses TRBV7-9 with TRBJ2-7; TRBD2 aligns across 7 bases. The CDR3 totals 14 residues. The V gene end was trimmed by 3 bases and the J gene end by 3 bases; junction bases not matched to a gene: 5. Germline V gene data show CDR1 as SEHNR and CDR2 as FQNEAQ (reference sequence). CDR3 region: CASSFSSGDYEQYF. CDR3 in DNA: TGTGCCAGCAGCTTTTCTAGCGGAGACTACGAGCAGTACTTC.

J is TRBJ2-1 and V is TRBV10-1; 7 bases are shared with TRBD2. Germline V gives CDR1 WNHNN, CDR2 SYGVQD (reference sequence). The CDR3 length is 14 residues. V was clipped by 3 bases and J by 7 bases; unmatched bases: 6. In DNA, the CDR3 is TGCGCCAGCAGTGACGGGACTATAGGGAATGAGCAGTTCTTC. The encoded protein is CASSDGTIGNEQFF.

The CDR3 DNA reads as TGTGCCTGGCTACCCACGCCTGGGACTGATGAAAAACTGTTTTTT. It specifies CAWLPTPGTDEKLFF. The rearrangement joins TRBV30 to TRBJ1-4; possible D gene TRBD1, 5 bases. The germline V and J ends were trimmed by 5 bases and 6 bases, with 19 bases remaining between them. This CDR3 contains 15 residues. CDR1 is GTSNPN and CDR2 is SVGIG in the germline V gene (reference sequence). Together with reference TRBV30 and TRBJ1-4, the CDR3 gives the full variable domain: SQTIHQWPATLVQPVGSPLSLECTVEGTSNPNLYWYRQAAGRGLQLLFYSVGIGQISSEVPQNLSASRPQDRQFILSSKKLLLSDSGFYLCAWLPTPGTDEKLFFGSGTQLSVL.

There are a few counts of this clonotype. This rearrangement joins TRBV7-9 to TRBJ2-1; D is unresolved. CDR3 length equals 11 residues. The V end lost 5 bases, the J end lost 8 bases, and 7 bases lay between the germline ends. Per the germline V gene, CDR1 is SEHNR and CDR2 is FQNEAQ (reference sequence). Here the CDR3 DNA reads TGTGCCAGCAGCCCAGGTGATGAGCAGTTCTTC. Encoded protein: CASSPGDEQFF.

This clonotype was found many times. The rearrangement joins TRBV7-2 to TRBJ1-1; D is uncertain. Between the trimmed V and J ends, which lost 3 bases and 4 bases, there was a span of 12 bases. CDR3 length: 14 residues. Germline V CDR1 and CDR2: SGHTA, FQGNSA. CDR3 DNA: TGTGCCAGCAGCTTTATCTTCGGTTCCACTGAAGCTTTCTTT. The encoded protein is CASSFIFGSTEAFF.

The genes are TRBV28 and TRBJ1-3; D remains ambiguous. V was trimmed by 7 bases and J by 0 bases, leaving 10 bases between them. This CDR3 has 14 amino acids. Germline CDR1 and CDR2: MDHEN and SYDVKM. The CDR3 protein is CASTSGNSGNTIYF. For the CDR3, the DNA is TGTGCCAGCACCTCGGGGAACTCTGGAAACACCATATATTTT.

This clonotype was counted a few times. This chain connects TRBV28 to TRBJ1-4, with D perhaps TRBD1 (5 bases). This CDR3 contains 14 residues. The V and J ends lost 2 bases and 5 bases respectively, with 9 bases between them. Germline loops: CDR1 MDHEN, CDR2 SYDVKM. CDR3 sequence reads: CASSLNRWNEKLFF. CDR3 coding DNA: TGTGCCAGCAGTTTAAACAGGTGGAATGAAAAACTGTTTTTT. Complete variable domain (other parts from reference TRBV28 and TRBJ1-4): DVKVTQSSRYLVKRTGEKVFLECVQDMDHENMFWYRQDPGLGLRLIYFSYDVKMKEKGDIPEGYSVSREKKERFSLILESASTNQTSMYLCASSLNRWNEKLFFGSGTQLSVL.

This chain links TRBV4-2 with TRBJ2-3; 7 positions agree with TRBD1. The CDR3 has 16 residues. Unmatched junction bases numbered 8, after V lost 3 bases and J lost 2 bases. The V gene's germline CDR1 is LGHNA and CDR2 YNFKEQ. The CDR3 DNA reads TGTGCCAGCAGCCATCCCACGGGACAGAACACAGATACGCAGTATTTT. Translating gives CASSHPTGQNTDTQYF.

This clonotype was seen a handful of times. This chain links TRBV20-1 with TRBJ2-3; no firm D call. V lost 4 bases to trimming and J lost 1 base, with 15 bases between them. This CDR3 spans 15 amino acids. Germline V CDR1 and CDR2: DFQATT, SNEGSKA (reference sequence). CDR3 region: CSATRLGSGTDTQYF. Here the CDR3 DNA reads TGCAGTGCTACACGACTTGGATCTGGCACAGATACGCAGTATTTT.

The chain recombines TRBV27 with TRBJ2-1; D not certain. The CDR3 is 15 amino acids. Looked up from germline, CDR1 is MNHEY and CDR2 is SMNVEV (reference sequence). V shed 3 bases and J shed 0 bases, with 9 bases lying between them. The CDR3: CASSFTASSYNEQFF. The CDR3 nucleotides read TGTGCCAGCAGTTTTACAGCGAGCTCCTACAATGAGCAGTTCTTC.

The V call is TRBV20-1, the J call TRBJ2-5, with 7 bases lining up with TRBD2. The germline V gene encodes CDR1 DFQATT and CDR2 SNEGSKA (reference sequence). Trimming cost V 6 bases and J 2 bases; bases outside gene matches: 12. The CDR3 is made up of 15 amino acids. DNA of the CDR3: TGCAGTGCCAAAGCCGGGACTACCGCACAAGAGACCCAGTACTTC. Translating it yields CSAKAGTTAQETQYF.

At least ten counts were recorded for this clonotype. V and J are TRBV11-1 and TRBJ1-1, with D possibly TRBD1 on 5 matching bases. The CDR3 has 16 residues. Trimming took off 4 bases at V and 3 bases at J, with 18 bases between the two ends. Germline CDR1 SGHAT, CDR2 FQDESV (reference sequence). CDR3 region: CASSSAPTGLHTEAFF. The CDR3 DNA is TGTGCCAGCAGCTCTGCTCCAACAGGCCTCCACACTGAAGCTTTCTTT.

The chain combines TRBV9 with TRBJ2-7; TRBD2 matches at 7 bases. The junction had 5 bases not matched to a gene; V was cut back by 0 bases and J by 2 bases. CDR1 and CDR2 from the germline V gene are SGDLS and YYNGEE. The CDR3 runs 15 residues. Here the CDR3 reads CASSVGEGPTYEQYF. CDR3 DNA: TGTGCCAGCAGCGTAGGGGAGGGCCCAACCTACGAGCAGTACTTC. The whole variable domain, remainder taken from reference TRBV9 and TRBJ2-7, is DSGVTQTPKHLITATGQRVTLRCSPRSGDLSVYWYQQSLDQGLQFLIQYYNGEERAKGNILERFSAQQFPDLHSELNLSSLELGDSALYFCASSVGEGPTYEQYFGPGTRLTVT.

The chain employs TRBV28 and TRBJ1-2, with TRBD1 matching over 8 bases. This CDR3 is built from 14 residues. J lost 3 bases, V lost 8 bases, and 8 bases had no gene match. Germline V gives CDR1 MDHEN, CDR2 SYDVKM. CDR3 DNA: TGTGCCAGCGGTCCCAGGGGGCTATACTATGGCTACACCTTC. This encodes CASGPRGLYYGYTF.

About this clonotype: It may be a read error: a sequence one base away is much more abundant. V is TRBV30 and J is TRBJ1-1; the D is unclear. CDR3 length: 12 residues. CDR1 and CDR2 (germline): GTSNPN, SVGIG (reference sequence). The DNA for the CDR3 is TGTGCCTGTAGTGTAGATAGTTTCTCAGCTTTCTTT. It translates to CACSVDSFSAFF.

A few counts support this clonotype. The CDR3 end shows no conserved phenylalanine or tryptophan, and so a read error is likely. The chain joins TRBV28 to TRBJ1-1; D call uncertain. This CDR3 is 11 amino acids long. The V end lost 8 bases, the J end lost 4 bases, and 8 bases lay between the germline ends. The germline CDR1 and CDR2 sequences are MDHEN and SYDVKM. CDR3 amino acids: CASSPGTEAFL. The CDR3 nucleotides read TGTGCCAGCTCCCCCGGCACTGAAGCTTTCCTT.